The entry below gives a single T cell receptor beta chain sequence along with its context. Its specificity is unknown. V was shortened by 3 bases and J by 4 bases, with 13 bases between the two germline ends. Germline V gene lookup returns CDR1 PRHDT and CDR2 FYEKMQ (reference sequence). The CDR3 runs to 16 residues. Here immunoSEQ multiplex PCR was the method, and the copy in TCRdb shows in-frame clones only, minus some. The data contain approximately 2,300,000 clones, approximately 90% of them singletons. The data originate from a study of shared clonotypes between healthy human individuals. Broader study findings: Sharing across four donors was highest in naive CD4 (around 5%) and lowest in memory CD8 (roughly 0.4%).

The receptor was isolated from a man younger than 35 in good health. Some clones in this sample may be carry-over from other donors' samples. The chain is built from TRBV13 and TRBJ1-6, with D possibly matching TRBD1 (6 bases). The sample comprised naive CD4+ T cells from PBMCs. Noted subset: CD45RA+ positively selected. Written as DNA, the CDR3 is TGTGCCAGCAGCTTCGGAGGGGGATTTTATAATTCACCCCTCCACTTT. Protein sequence: CASSFGGGFYNSPLHF.